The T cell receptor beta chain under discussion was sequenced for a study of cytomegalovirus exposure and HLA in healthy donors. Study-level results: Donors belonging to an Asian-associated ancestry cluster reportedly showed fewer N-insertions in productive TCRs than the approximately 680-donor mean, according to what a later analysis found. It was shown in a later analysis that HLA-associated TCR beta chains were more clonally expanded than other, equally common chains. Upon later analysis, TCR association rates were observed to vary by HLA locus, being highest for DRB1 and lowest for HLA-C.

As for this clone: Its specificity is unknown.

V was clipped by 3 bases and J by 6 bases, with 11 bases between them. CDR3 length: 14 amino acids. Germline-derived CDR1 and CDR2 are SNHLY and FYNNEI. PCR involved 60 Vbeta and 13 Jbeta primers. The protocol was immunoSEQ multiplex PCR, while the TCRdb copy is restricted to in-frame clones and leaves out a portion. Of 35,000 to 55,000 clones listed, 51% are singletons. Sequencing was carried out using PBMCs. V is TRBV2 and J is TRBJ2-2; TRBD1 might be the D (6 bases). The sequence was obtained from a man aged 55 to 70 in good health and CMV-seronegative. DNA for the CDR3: TGTGCCAGCAGTGATCAGGGGTTCCCCGGGGAGCTGTTTTTT. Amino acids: CASSDQGFPGELFF.